This is a list of T cell receptor beta chains from one sample in a study of Ad26.COV2.S vaccination and SARS-CoV-2 variants. Some clones are missing from TCRdb's copy, which holds only in-frame ones; the method was immunoSEQ multiplex PCR. The data show about 680,000 clones, around 90% seen once. The source was peripheral blood, collected in a trial of Ad26.COV2.S vaccine versus placebo. These receptors came from a person aged 18-60 years who received the Ad26.COV2.S COVID-19 vaccine or a placebo. CDR3s include the opening cysteine and the closing phenylalanine or tryptophan. The D gene is left open where the match is weak. Clone size is stated in some rows and not others, as once, few, many or a class when expanded.

CDR3 DNA	CDR3 protein	CDR3 length	D gene	V gene	J gene	clone size
TGTGCCAGTGGGGTACAGGGCCATAGCAATCAGCCCCAGCATTTT	CASGVQGHSNQPQHF	15	.	TRBV19	TRBJ1-5	.
TGTGCCAGCAGCTTTCGGGGGGGGAGCTACAATGAGCAGTTCTTC	CASSFRGGSYNEQFF	15	TRBD2	TRBV5-8	TRBJ2-1	.
TGCGCCAGCAGCGGCAGGGTTTGGACTGGGGCCAACGTCCTGACTTTC	CASSGRVWTGANVLTF	16	.	TRBV5-1	TRBJ2-6	.
TGTGCCAGCAGCCAAGAATACACAGGAAATTCACCCCTCCACTTT	CASSQEYTGNSPLHF	15	.	TRBV3-1/TRBV3-2	TRBJ1-6	.
TGTGCCAGTAGTGAGGACAGGTTTCACTACGAGCAGTACTTC	CASSEDRFHYEQYF	14	TRBD1	TRBV19	TRBJ2-7	.
TGTGCCAGCAGAGAAGGGGCAGGGGGCTACACCTTC	CASREGAGGYTF	12	.	TRBV3-1/TRBV3-2	TRBJ1-2	.
TGTGCCAGCAGCTTAGATTGGGGGCTTGTGGACTATGGCTACACCTTC	CASSLDWGLVDYGYTF	16	.	TRBV7-2	TRBJ1-2	once
TGTGCCAGCAGCCCTACCCTGGGGGCGCCCCACTTT	CASSPTLGAPHF	12	.	TRBV7-2	TRBJ1-6	.
TGTGCCAGCAGCCAAGAATGGGCACCCGAGCAGTACTTC	CASSQEWAPEQYF	13	.	TRBV3-1/TRBV3-2	TRBJ2-7	.
TGTGCCAGCGACGGACTAGCCAACTACAATGAGCAGTTCTTC	CASDGLANYNEQFF	14	TRBD2	TRBV11-2	TRBJ2-1	.
TGTGCCAGCACCCCACAGGTAAACACTGAAGCTTTCTTT	CASTPQVNTEAFF	13	.	TRBV6-5	TRBJ1-1	.
TGCGCCAGCAGTGACAGCAGGGAGAGATACGAGCAGTACTTC	CASSDSRERYEQYF	14	.	TRBV10-1	TRBJ2-7	.
TGCAGCGTCCGAGGGGGGACAGGGGGGATTGAAAAACTGTTTTTT	CSVRGGTGGIEKLFF	15	TRBD1	TRBV29-1	TRBJ1-4	.
TGTGCCAGTAGTCTGACTAGCGGGAGCCGCAATGAGCAGTTCTTC	CASSLTSGSRNEQFF	15	TRBD2	TRBV19	TRBJ2-1	.
TGTGCCAGCAGTTACTCAAGGGATGGAAACACCATATATTTT	CASSYSRDGNTIYF	14	.	TRBV6-5	TRBJ1-3	.
TGTGCCAGCACCTCGGGGCTGGGAAGTGGCAATCAGCCCCAGCATTTT	CASTSGLGSGNQPQHF	16	.	TRBV6-6	TRBJ1-5	few
TGTGCCAGCAGCTTAGGCGGGGGACTACCCTATATTCAAGAGACCCAGTACTTC	CASSLGGGLPYIQETQYF	18	TRBD2	TRBV13	TRBJ2-5	.
TGTGCCAGCAGCCGGGAAGGGGGCGGGACCGGGGAGCTGTTTTTT	CASSREGGGTGELFF	15	TRBD1	TRBV11-2	TRBJ2-2	.
TGTGCCAGCAGCGACATTGGGGGTGCGACTGAAGCTTTCTTT	CASSDIGGATEAFF	14	.	TRBV9	TRBJ1-1	.
TGTGCCAGCAGCTTATCCGGGGAGGGAGTGAAGTTCTTC	CASSLSGEGVKFF	13	TRBD2	TRBV7-9	TRBJ2-1	.
TGCAGCCTAAGTCAAACTGGTGGGGCAGATACGCAGTATTTT	CSLSQTGGADTQYF	14	.	TRBV29-1	TRBJ2-3	.
TGTGCCAGCATGTGGTACAGGGAAGGCGAGCAGTACTTC	CASMWYREGEQYF	13	.	TRBV12-3/TRBV12-4	TRBJ2-7	few
TGTGCCATCAGTCCTAGCGGGGGACTCCAAGAGACCCAGTACTTC	CAISPSGGLQETQYF	15	TRBD2	TRBV10-3	TRBJ2-5	.
TGTGCCAGCTCGTTGGAGTTGAACACTGAAGCTTTCTTT	CASSLELNTEAFF	13	.	TRBV6-5	TRBJ1-1	.
TGTGCCAGCAGCTCAGGGGTCGCTACGCAGTATTTT	CASSSGVATQYF	12	.	TRBV5-5	TRBJ2-3	.
TGTGCCAGCAGGAACGGCTGGGGGGAGACCCAGTACTTC	CASRNGWGETQYF	13	.	TRBV12-3/TRBV12-4	TRBJ2-5	.
TGTGCCATCAGCACATGGACTAGAGCGGGGTACAATGAGCAGTTCTTC	CAISTWTRAGYNEQFF	16	TRBD2	TRBV10-3	TRBJ2-1	.
TGCAGCGTAAGAGTACAGGGGTCCGTCTCTGGGGCCAACGTCCTGACTTTC	CSVRVQGSVSGANVLTF	17	TRBD1	TRBV29-1	TRBJ2-6	.
TGCAGTGCTCTACAGCCGGATAAACTGTTTTTT	CSALQPDKLFF	11	.	TRBV20-1	TRBJ1-4	.
TGTGCCAGTAGTATAAGGGACGGACCGAATGAAAAACTGTTTTTT	CASSIRDGPNEKLFF	15	.	TRBV19	TRBJ1-4	.
TGTGCCACCAGCAGAGATCAAGGCGGGAACACTGAAGCTTTCTTT	CATSRDQGGNTEAFF	15	.	TRBV15	TRBJ1-1	.
TGTGCCAGCAGCGCCCGAATGAACACTGAAGCTTTCTTT	CASSARMNTEAFF	13	.	TRBV7-9	TRBJ1-1	.
TGTGCCAGCAGCTTTCAGGGACTAGCGGGGAATGAGCAGTTCTTC	CASSFQGLAGNEQFF	15	TRBD2	TRBV11-2	TRBJ2-1	.
TGTGCCTGGAGTTCTACTTCGGACAGGAGGTTTTTT	CAWSSTSDRRFF	12	TRBD1	TRBV30	TRBJ2-2	.
TGCGCCAGCAGCACCAGCCGGAGATCCGGGTACGAGCAGTACTTC	CASSTSRRSGYEQYF	15	.	TRBV5-1	TRBJ2-7	.
TGTGCCAGCAGCAAAGCGGGTGGTATAGGGACAGGGAACAAAATGGGCTCCTACGAGCAGTACTTC	CASSKAGGIGTGNKMGSYEQYF	22	.	TRBV21-1	TRBJ2-7	once
TGCGCCAGCAGTGAGTCGACAGGCTGGCCCTACGAGCAGTACTTC	CASSESTGWPYEQYF	15	.	TRBV10-1	TRBJ2-7	few
TGTGCCAGCAGCTCCTCGGGGGGACTGGGCAATGAGCAGTTCTTC	CASSSSGGLGNEQFF	15	TRBD2	TRBV7-2	TRBJ2-1	.
TGTGCCAGAAGCTCCCAAGCGGGGGGGCCTTTCTGTTATGAGCAGTTCTTC	CARSSQAGGPFCYEQFF	17	TRBD2	TRBV5-3	TRBJ2-1	.
TGTGCCAGCAGCCAAGCATGGGTCCCCTACGAGCAGTACTTC	CASSQAWVPYEQYF	14	.	TRBV4-2	TRBJ2-7	.
TGCGCCAGCAGCTTGCCGAGCTCCTACGAGCAGTACTTC	CASSLPSSYEQYF	13	.	TRBV5-1	TRBJ2-7	.
TGCGCCAGCAGCCCGGGTGAGGCGGCAACGAACACTGAAGCTTTCTTT	CASSPGEAATNTEAFF	16	.	TRBV5-1	TRBJ1-1	.
TGTGCCAGCTATGAGTCAGGGGGATTTTATTACGAGCAGTACTTC	CASYESGGFYYEQYF	15	TRBD1	TRBV6-4	TRBJ2-7	.
TGTGCCTGGAGTGCGGGACACAGCAATCAGCCCCAGCATTTT	CAWSAGHSNQPQHF	14	.	TRBV30	TRBJ1-5	.
TGCGCCAGCAGCGATACCGGGACCTCCTATGGCTACACCTTC	CASSDTGTSYGYTF	14	.	TRBV5-1	TRBJ1-2	.
TGTGCCAGCAGTCCAGGACCGGGAGGAACTGAAGCTTTCTTT	CASSPGPGGTEAFF	14	.	TRBV27	TRBJ1-1	.
TGTGCCATCAGGCCTCCGGGACAGAACACCGGGGAGCTGTTTTTT	CAIRPPGQNTGELFF	15	.	TRBV10-3	TRBJ2-2	.
TGTGCCAGCAGTCGGGACAGGCCCTACGAGCAGTACTTC	CASSRDRPYEQYF	13	TRBD1	TRBV12-3/TRBV12-4	TRBJ2-7	.
TGTGCCAGCAGCGTAGAGTCAGCCTATAACACTGAAGCTTTCTTT	CASSVESAYNTEAFF	15	.	TRBV9	TRBJ1-1	.
TGTGCCAGTAGTATAGGTGAGGGGGCGACGTCCTTGTATACGCAGTATTTT	CASSIGEGATSLYTQYF	17	TRBD1	TRBV19	TRBJ2-3	once
TGTGCCAGCAGCAGGGGGCGAAAGACCCAGTACTTC	CASSRGRKTQYF	12	TRBD1	TRBV4-2	TRBJ2-5	few
TGTGCCAGCAGCTTAGTAGGCGGGAGGGTTTACAATGAGCAGTTCTTC	CASSLVGGRVYNEQFF	16	TRBD2	TRBV11-2	TRBJ2-1	.
TGTGCCAGCAGCCAAGTGGCGGGACTTAACACCGGGGAGCTGTTTTTT	CASSQVAGLNTGELFF	16	.	TRBV3-1/TRBV3-2	TRBJ2-2	.
TGTGCCACCAGTGATGGGGGCAGAGATTGGATGTTTTTT	CATSDGGRDWMFF	13	.	TRBV24-1	TRBJ2-2	.